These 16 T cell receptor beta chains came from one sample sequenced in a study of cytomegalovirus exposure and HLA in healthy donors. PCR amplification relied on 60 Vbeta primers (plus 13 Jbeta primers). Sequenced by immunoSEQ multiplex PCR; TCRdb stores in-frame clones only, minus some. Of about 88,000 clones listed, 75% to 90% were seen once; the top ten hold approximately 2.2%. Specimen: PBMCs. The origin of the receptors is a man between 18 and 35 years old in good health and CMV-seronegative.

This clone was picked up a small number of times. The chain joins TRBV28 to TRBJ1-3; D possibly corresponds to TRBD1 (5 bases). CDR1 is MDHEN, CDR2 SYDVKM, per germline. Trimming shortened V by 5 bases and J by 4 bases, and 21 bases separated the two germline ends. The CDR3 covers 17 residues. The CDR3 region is CASSPHGQGGSGNTIYF. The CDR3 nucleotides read TGTGCCAGCAGTCCACACGGCCAGGGAGGATCAGGAAACACCATATATTTT.

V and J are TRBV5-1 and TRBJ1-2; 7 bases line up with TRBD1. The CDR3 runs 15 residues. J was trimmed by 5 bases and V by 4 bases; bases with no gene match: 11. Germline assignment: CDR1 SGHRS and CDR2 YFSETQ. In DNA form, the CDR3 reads TGCGCCAGCAGCCCCGCTCGAGGGACAGCATATGGCTACACCTTC. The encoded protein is CASSPARGTAYGYTF.

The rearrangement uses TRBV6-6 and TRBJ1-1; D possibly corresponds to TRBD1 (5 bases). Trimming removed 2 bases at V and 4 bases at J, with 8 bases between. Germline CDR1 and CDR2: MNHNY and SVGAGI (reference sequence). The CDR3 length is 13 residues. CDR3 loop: CASSYGAGTEAFF. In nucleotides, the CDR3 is TGTGCCAGCAGTTACGGGGCTGGCACTGAAGCTTTCTTT.

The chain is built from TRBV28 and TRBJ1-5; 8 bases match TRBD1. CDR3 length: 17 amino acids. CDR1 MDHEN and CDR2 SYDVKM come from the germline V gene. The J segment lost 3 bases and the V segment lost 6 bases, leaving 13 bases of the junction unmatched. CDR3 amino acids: CASRQALGQGFNQPQHF. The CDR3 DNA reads TGTGCCAGCAGGCAAGCCCTCGGACAGGGCTTCAATCAGCCCCAGCATTTT.

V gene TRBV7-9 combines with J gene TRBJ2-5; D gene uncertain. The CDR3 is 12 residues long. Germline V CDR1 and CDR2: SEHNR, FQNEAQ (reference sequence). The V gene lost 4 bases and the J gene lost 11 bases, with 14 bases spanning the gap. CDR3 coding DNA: TGTGCCAGCAGCTCAATACCGGTGGAGCAGTACTTC. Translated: CASSSIPVEQYF.

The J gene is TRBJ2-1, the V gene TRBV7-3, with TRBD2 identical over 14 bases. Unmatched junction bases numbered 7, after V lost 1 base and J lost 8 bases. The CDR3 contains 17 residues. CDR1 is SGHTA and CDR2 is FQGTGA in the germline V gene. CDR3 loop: CASSLIGTSGSRYEQFF. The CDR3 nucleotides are TGTGCCAGCAGCTTAATCGGGACTAGCGGGAGTCGTTATGAGCAGTTCTTC.

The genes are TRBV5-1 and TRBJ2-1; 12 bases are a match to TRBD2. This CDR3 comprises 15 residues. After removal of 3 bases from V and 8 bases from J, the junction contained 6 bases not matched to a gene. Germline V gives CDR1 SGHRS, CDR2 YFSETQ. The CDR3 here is CASSSSGRAADEQFF. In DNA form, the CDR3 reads TGCGCCAGCAGCTCTAGCGGGAGGGCCGCCGATGAGCAGTTCTTC. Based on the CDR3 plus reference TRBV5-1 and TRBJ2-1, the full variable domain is KAGVTQTPRYLIKTRGQQVTLSCSPISGHRSVSWYQQTPGQGLQFLFEYFSETQRNKGNFPGRFSGRQFSNSRSEMNVSTLELGDSALYLCASSSSGRAADEQFFGPGTRLTVL.

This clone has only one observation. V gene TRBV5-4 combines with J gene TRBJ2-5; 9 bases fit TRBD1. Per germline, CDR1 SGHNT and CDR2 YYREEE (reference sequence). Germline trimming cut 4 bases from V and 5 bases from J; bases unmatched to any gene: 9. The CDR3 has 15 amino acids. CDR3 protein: CASSTGQGISETQYF. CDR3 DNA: TGTGCCAGCAGCACCGGACAGGGGATCTCGGAGACCCAGTACTTC.

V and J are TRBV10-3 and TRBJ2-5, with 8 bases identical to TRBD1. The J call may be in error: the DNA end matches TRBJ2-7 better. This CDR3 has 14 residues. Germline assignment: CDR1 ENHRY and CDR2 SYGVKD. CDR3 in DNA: TGTGCCATCAGTTCACCGACAGGGGACTACGAGCAGTACTTC. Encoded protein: CAISSPTGDYEQYF.

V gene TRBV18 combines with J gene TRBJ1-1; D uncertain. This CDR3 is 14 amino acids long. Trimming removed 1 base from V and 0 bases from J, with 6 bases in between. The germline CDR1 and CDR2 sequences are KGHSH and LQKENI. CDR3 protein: CASSPQELNTEAFF. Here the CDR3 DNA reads TGTGCCAGCTCACCACAGGAGCTGAACACTGAAGCTTTCTTT.

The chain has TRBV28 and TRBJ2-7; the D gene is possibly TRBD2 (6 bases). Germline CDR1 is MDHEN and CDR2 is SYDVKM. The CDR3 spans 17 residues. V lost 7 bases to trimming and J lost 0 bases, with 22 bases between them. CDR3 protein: CASNPRAGRGFSYEQYF. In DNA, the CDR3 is TGTGCCAGCAATCCCAGGGCGGGGCGGGGCTTCTCCTACGAGCAGTACTTC.

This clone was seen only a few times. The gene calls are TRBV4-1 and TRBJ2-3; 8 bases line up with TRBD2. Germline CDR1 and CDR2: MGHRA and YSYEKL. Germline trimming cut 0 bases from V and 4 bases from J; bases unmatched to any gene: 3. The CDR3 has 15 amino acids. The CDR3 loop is CASSQDPRGADTQYF. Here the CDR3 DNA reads TGCGCCAGCAGCCAAGATCCGCGGGGGGCAGATACGCAGTATTTT.

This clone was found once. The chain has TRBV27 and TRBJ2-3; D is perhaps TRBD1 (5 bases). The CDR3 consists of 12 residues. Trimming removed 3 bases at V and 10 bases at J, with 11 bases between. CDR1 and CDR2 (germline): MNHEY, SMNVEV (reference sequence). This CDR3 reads CASSLKGVAQYF. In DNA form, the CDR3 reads TGTGCCAGCAGTTTGAAAGGGGTTGCGCAGTATTTT.

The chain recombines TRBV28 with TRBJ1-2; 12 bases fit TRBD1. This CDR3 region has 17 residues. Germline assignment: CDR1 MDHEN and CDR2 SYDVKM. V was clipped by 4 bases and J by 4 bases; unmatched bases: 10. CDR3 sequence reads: CASSSPGTGGSFYGYTF. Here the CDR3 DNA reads TGTGCCAGCAGTTCCCCCGGGACAGGGGGCTCTTTCTATGGCTACACCTTC.

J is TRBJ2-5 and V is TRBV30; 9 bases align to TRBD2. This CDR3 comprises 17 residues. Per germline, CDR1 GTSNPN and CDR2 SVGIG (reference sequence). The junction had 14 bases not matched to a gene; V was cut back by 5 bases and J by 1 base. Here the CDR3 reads CAWRRVAGVRSQETQYF. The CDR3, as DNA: TGTGCCTGGCGACGGGTAGCGGGAGTAAGAAGCCAAGAGACCCAGTACTTC.

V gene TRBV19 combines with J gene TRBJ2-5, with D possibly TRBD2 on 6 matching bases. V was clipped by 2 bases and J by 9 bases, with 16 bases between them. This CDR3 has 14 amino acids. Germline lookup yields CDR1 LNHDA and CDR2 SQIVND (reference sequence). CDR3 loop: CASSIPLPGEAQYF. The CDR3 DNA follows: TGTGCCAGTAGTATACCCCTACCTGGGGAGGCCCAGTACTTC.